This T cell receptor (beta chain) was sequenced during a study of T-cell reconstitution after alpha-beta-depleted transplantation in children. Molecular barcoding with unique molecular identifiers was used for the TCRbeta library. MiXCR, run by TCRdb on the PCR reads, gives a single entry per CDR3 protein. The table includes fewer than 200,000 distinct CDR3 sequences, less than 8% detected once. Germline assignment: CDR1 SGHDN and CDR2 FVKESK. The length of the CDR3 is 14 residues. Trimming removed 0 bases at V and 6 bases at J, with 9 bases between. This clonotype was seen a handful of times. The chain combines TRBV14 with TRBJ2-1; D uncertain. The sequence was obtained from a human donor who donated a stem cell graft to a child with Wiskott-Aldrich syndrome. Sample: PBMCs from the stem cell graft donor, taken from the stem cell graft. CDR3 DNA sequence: TGTGCCAGCAGCCAAGATCGGGCACGCAATGAGCAGTTCTTC. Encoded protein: CASSQDRARNEQFF.